This T cell receptor (beta chain) was captured in a study of T cell repertoires in aging, cancer and after chemotherapy. Rearranged V-D-J TRB sequences were amplified with a mixed TRB-A/B primer pool. TCRdb reprocessed the multiplex PCR reads with MiXCR, giving one entry per CDR3 protein. This table holds about 6,700 distinct CDR3 sequences, approximately 49% found once. Peripheral blood genomic DNA, not sorted cells or RNA, was the template. The receptor was derived from a human donor with a solid tumor. The material sequenced was blood.

CDR3 bases: TGTGCCAGCAGCCCTCGGGGGCTACGGAACGAGCAGTACTTC. Encoded protein: CASSPRGLRNEQYF. The chain combines TRBV27 with TRBJ2-7; either TRBD1 or TRBD2 may supply D (6 bases each). Germline loops: CDR1 MNHEY, CDR2 SMNVEV (reference sequence). V lost 6 bases to trimming and J lost 5 bases, with 17 bases between them. This CDR3 comprises 14 residues.